Shown below are 17 T cell receptor beta chains from a single sample sequenced in a study of cytomegalovirus exposure and HLA in healthy donors. With 60 Vbeta and 13 Jbeta primers, the PCR was carried out. The assay was immunoSEQ multiplex PCR, and TCRdb's table has in-frame clones only and misses some. Of approximately 170,000 clones in the sample, about 65% were seen once. The sample comprised PBMCs. The receptors here all came from a girl aged 10-17 years in good health and CMV-seronegative.

The rearrangement links TRBV10-3 to TRBJ1-3; tentatively, D is TRBD1 (5 bases). The CDR3 extends over 13 amino acids. The V and J ends lost 11 bases and 2 bases respectively, with 13 bases between them. Germline-derived CDR1 and CDR2 are ENHRY and SYGVKD. The CDR3 is CAASREAGNTIYF. CDR3 DNA sequence: TGTGCCGCCTCCAGGGAAGCTGGAAACACCATATATTTT.

V usage is TRBV19 and J usage is TRBJ2-1; D call uncertain. The germline CDR1 and CDR2 sequences are LNHDA and SQIVND (reference sequence). CDR3 length: 12 residues. Trimming removed 6 bases from V and 12 bases from J, with 15 bases in between. CDR3 sequence reads: CASSVPGRAQFF. CDR3 coding DNA: TGTGCCAGTAGCGTCCCAGGCCGTGCGCAGTTCTTC. Full variable domain (missing parts from reference TRBV19 and TRBJ2-1): DGGITQSPKYLFRKEGQNVTLSCEQNLNHDAMYWYRQDPGQGLRLIYYSQIVNDFQKGDIAEGYSVSREKKESFPLTVTSAQKNPTAFYLCASSVPGRAQFFGPGTRLTVL.

The chain carries TRBV5-1 and TRBJ1-1; perhaps TRBD1 as D (5 bases). The CDR3 runs 16 residues. Trimming took 0 bases from V and 5 from J, leaving 17 bases between them. Germline V gene sequence: CDR1 SGHRS, CDR2 YFSETQ. The CDR3 protein is CASSLAIGGRSTEAFF. The CDR3 DNA reads TGCGCCAGCAGCTTGGCCATCGGGGGTAGATCGACTGAAGCTTTCTTT. Looking up the rest from reference TRBV5-1 and TRBJ1-1 gives the full variable domain: KAGVTQTPRYLIKTRGQQVTLSCSPISGHRSVSWYQQTPGQGLQFLFEYFSETQRNKGNFPGRFSGRQFSNSRSEMNVSTLELGDSALYLCASSLAIGGRSTEAFFGQGTRLTVV.

As regards this clone: Just one base apart from a much larger clone, this may be a read error. The rearrangement links TRBV7-9 to TRBJ2-1; 11 positions match TRBD2. The CDR3 is made up of 14 amino acids. From germline, CDR1 is SEHNR and CDR2 FQNEAQ (reference sequence). CDR3: CVSSDRLAGNEQFF. The CDR3 DNA reads as TGTGTCAGCAGCGATAGACTAGCGGGGAATGAGCAGTTCTTC.

Details on this clone: This CDR3 is also generated by other DNA sequences in the sample. The chain uses TRBV2 and TRBJ2-7; D gene uncertain. The V gene's germline CDR1 is SNHLY and CDR2 FYNNEI. The V gene lost 2 bases and the J gene lost 4 bases, with 6 bases spanning the gap. The CDR3 runs to 12 residues. For the CDR3, the DNA is TGTGCCAGCAGTGAAACCGGGTACGAGCAGTACTTC. Translated, it gives CASSETGYEQYF.

The chain joins TRBV10-1 to TRBJ2-2; the match to TRBD1 covers 7 bases. J lost 7 bases, V lost 2 bases, and 10 bases had no gene match. The CDR3 is 16 amino acids. The germline gives CDR1 WNHNN, CDR2 SYGVQD (reference sequence). Here the CDR3 DNA reads TGCGCCAGCAGTGAGAACAGGGGTTTTGTCGGCGGGGAGCTGTTTTTT. It encodes CASSENRGFVGGELFF.

This sequence joins TRBV10-3 and TRBJ1-6; D possibly corresponds to TRBD1 (6 bases). The CDR3 has 13 residues. Trimming pared 3 bases from V and 10 bases from J, leaving 10 bases between. Germline V lookup: CDR1 ENHRY, CDR2 SYGVKD. CDR3 sequence reads: CAISDRGESPLHF. CDR3 nucleotide sequence: TGTGCCATCAGTGACAGGGGAGAATCACCCCTCCACTTT.

This chain uses TRBV7-8 with TRBJ1-2; the D is unclear. The length of the CDR3 is 12 residues. V dropped 0 bases and J dropped 7 bases, with 6 bases sitting between them. CDR1 and CDR2 from the germline V gene are SGHVS and FQNEAQ. The CDR3 sequence: CASSLAGGGYTF. CDR3 in DNA: TGTGCCAGCAGCTTAGCAGGCGGTGGCTACACCTTC.

V is TRBV15 and J is TRBJ2-3; D is unresolved. CDR3 length: 13 residues. V was shortened by 4 bases and J by 2 bases, with 7 bases between the two germline ends. Germline values: CDR1 LNHNV, CDR2 YYDKDF (reference sequence). For the CDR3, the DNA is TGTGCCACCAGCACGGTTACCACAGATACGCAGTATTTT. Protein product: CATSTVTTDTQYF.

The chain has TRBV19 and TRBJ1-5; TRBD1 agrees at 7 bases. The CDR3 totals 15 residues. Germline V gene data show CDR1 as LNHDA and CDR2 as SQIVND (reference sequence). The V segment lost 1 base and the J segment 6 bases; nucleotides outside the gene matches: 6. CDR3 DNA sequence: TGTGCCAGTAGTATAGGCCAGGGGGATCGTCAGCCCCAGCATTTT. Encoded protein: CASSIGQGDRQPQHF.

J is TRBJ2-7 and V is TRBV28, with 11 bases fitting TRBD1. The germline CDR1 and CDR2 sequences are MDHEN and SYDVKM. This CDR3 comprises 16 residues. After removal of 7 bases from V and 7 bases from J, the junction contained 15 bases not matched to a gene. CDR3 in DNA: TGTGCCAGCAAACTCCCGGCCGGGACAGGGGGAGGTGAGCAGTACTTC. Protein: CASKLPAGTGGGEQYF.

V and J are TRBV25-1 and TRBJ2-5; a weak D match, TRBD2 (5 bases). Germline-derived CDR1 and CDR2 are MGHDK and SYGVNS. V was shortened by 0 bases and J by 4 bases, with 9 bases between the two germline ends. CDR3 length: 14 residues. The CDR3 DNA reads as TGTGCCAGCAGTGAATATGGGAGCCTAGAGACCCAGTACTTC. Residues: CASSEYGSLETQYF. Together with reference TRBV25-1 and TRBJ2-5, the CDR3 gives the full variable domain: EADIYQTPRYLVIGTGKKITLECSQTMGHDKMYWYQQDPGMELHLIHYSYGVNSTEKGDLSSESTVSRIRTEHFPLTLESARPSHTSQYLCASSEYGSLETQYFGPGTRLLVL.

This clone appeared a few times. The chain employs TRBV18 and TRBJ2-7; possible D gene TRBD1, 6 bases. CDR1 is KGHSH, CDR2 LQKENI, per germline. The V end was cut by 1 base, the J end by 4 bases, with 17 bases between. The CDR3 is 16 residues long. The CDR3 region has the DNA TGTGCCAGCTCACCACAGACCCAGGGGATTCTTTACGAGCAGTACTTC. Amino acids: CASSPQTQGILYEQYF.

The rearrangement joins TRBV6-6 to TRBJ2-1, with TRBD2 identical over 9 bases. Trimming cost V 6 bases and J 7 bases; bases outside gene matches: 10. Germline values: CDR1 MNHNY, CDR2 SVGAGI (reference sequence). The CDR3 is made up of 15 amino acids. The CDR3 region has the DNA TGTGCCAGCAGACACCCGCGGGGGGGCCAGAATGAGCAGTTCTTC. Translation gives CASRHPRGGQNEQFF.

V usage is TRBV9 and J usage is TRBJ1-5; unclear D gene. Germline V gene lookup returns CDR1 SGDLS and CDR2 YYNGEE. V was pared by 0 bases and J by 4 bases, with 5 bases between. CDR3 length: 13 amino acids. CDR3 sequence: CASSVGVNQPQHF. The CDR3 DNA reads TGTGCCAGCAGCGTAGGTGTAAATCAGCCCCAGCATTTT. Using reference TRBV9 and TRBJ1-5 for the parts outside the CDR3, the full variable domain is DSGVTQTPKHLITATGQRVTLRCSPRSGDLSVYWYQQSLDQGLQFLIQYYNGEERAKGNILERFSAQQFPDLHSELNLSSLELGDSALYFCASSVGVNQPQHFGDGTRLSIL.

In its sample, this clone was seen a few times. The chain employs TRBV5-1 and TRBJ1-1; 9 nucleotides agree with TRBD1. This CDR3 region has 15 residues. The germline V gene encodes CDR1 SGHRS and CDR2 YFSETQ. V dropped 3 bases and J dropped 5; count of bases not matched to a gene: 8. CDR3 coding DNA: TGCGCCAGCAGCTCCGTGACAGGGGGGAGTACTGAAGCTTTCTTT. This gives the protein CASSSVTGGSTEAFF.

V and J are TRBV5-1 and TRBJ2-7; D is possibly TRBD2 (5 bases). The CDR3 is 15 residues long. Trimming removed 4 bases at V and 4 bases at J, with 18 bases between. The germline V gene encodes CDR1 SGHRS and CDR2 YFSETQ. The CDR3, as DNA: TGCGCCAGCAGCAGGCGAAGGGCCGCGGGTTACGAGCAGTACTTC. Its protein product is CASSRRRAAGYEQYF.